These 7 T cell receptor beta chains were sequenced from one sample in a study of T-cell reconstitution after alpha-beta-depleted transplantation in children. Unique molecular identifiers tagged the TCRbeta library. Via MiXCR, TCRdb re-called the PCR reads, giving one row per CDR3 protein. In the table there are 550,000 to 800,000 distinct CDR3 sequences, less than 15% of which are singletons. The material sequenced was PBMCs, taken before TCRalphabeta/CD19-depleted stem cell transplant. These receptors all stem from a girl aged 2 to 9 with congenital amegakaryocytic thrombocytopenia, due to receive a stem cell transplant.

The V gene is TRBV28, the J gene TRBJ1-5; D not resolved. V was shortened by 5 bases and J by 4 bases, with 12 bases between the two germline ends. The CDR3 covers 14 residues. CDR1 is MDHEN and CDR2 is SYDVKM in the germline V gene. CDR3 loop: CASSPSQNNQPQHF. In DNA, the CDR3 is TGTGCCAGCAGTCCCAGCCAGAATAATCAGCCCCAGCATTTT.

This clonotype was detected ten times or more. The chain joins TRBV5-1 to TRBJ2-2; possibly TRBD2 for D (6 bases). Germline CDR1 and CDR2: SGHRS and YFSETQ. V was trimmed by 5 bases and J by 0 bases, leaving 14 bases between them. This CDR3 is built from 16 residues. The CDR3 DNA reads TGCGCCAGCAGAAATTCAGGAGGGGCGAACACCGGGGAGCTGTTTTTT. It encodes CASRNSGGANTGELFF. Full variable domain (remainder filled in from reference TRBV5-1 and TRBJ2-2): KAGVTQTPRYLIKTRGQQVTLSCSPISGHRSVSWYQQTPGQGLQFLFEYFSETQRNKGNFPGRFSGRQFSNSRSEMNVSTLELGDSALYLCASRNSGGANTGELFFGEGSRLTVL.

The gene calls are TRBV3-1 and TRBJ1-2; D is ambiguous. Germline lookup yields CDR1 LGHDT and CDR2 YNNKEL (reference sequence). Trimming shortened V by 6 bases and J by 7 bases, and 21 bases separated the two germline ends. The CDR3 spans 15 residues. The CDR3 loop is CASSFRERTWGGYTF. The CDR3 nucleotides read TGTGCCAGCAGTTTCCGGGAAAGGACGTGGGGTGGCTACACCTTC. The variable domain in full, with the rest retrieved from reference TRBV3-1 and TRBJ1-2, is DTAVSQTPKYLVTQMGNDKSIKCEQNLGHDTMYWYKQDSKKFLKIMFSYNNKELIINETVPNRFSPKSPDKAHLNLHINSLELGDSAVYFCASSFRERTWGGYTFGSGTRLTVV.

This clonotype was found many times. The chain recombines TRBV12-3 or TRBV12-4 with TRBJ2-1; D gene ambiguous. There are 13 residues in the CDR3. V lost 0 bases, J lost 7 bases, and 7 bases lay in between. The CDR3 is CASSLASVNEQFF. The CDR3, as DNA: TGTGCCAGCAGTTTAGCGTCCGTTAATGAGCAGTTCTTC.

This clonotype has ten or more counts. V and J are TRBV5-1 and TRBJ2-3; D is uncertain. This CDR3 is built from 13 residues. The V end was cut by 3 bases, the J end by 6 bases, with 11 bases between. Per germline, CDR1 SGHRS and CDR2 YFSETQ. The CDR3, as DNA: TGCGCCAGCAGCTATATATTTGAGGATACGCAGTATTTT. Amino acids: CASSYIFEDTQYF.

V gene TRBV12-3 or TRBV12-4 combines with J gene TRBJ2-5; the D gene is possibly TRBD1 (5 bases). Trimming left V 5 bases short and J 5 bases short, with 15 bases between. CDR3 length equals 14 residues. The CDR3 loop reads CASSTPGSSETQYF. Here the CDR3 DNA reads TGTGCCAGCAGTACTCCAGGGTCGAGTGAGACCCAGTACTTC.

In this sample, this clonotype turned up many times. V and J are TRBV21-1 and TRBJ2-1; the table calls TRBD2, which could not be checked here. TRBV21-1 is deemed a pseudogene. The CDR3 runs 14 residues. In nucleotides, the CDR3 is TGTGCCGGGATGCGGGGACTACCCAACAATGAGCAGTTCTTC. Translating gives CAGMRGLPNNEQFF.